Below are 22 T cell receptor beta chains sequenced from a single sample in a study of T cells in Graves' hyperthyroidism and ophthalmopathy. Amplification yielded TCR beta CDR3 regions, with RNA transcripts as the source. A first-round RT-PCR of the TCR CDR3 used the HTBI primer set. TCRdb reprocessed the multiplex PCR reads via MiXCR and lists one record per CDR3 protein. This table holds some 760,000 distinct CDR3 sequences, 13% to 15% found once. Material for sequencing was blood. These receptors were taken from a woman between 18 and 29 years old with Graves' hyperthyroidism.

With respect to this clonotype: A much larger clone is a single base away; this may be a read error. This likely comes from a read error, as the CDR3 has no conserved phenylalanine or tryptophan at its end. CDR3 in amino acids: CSVQIVSYNEQFL. CDR3 nucleotides: TGCAGCGTTCAGATCGTCTCCTACAATGAGCAGTTCCTC. This sequence joins TRBV29-1 and TRBJ2-1; the D is unclear. This CDR3 has 13 amino acids. The V and J ends lost 5 bases and 0 bases respectively, with 8 bases between them. Germline assignment: CDR1 SQVTM and CDR2 ANQGSEA.

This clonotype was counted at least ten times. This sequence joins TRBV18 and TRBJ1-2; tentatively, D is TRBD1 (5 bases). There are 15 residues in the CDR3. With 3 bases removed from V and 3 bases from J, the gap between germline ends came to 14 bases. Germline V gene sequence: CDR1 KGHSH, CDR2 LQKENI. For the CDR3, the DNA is TGTGCCAGCTCACCTGTGATATCCAGGGACTATGGCTACACCTTC. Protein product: CASSPVISRDYGYTF.

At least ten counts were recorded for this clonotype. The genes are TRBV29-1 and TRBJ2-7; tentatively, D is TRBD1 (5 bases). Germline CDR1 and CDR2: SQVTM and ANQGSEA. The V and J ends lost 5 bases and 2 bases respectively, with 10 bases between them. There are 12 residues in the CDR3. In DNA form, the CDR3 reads TGCAGCGTTACCAGGGAAACCTACGAGCAGTACTTC. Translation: CSVTRETYEQYF.

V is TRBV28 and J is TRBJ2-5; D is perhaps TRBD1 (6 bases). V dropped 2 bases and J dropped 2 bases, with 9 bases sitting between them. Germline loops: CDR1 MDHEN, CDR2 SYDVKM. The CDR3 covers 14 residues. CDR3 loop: CASSLPDRQETQYF. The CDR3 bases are TGTGCCAGCAGTTTACCCGACAGGCAAGAGACCCAGTACTTC.

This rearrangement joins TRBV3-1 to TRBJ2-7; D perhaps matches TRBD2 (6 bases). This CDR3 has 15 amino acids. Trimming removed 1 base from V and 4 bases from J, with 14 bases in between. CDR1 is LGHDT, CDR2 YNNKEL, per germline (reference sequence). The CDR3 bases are TGTGCCAGCAGCCAAGGGTTTAGCGGCGGATACGAGCAGTACTTC. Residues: CASSQGFSGGYEQYF.

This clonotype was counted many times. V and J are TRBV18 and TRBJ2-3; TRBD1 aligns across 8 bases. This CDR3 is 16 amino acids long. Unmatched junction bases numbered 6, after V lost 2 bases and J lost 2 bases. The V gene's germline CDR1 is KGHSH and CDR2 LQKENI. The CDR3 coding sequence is TGTGCCAGCTCACCAAGGACAGGGTATGACACAGATACGCAGTATTTT. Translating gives CASSPRTGYDTDTQYF. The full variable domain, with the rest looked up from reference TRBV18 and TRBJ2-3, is NAGVMQNPRHLVRRRGQEARLRCSPMKGHSHVYWYRQLPEEGLKFMVYLQKENIIDESGMPKERFSAEFPKEGPSILRIQQVVRGDSAAYFCASSPRTGYDTDTQYFGPGTRLTVL.

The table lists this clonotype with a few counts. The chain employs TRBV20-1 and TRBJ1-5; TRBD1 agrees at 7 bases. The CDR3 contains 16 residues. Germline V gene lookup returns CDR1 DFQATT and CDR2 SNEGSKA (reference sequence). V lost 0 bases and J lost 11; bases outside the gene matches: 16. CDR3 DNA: TGCAGTGCTAGAGATGTGACAGGGTGGAATCCGGGGGCCCAGCATTTT. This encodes CSARDVTGWNPGAQHF.

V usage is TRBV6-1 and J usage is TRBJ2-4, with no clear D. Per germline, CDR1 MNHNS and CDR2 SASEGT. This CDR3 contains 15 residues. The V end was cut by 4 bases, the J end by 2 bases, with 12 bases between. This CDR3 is CASSGKMVTKNIQYF. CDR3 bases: TGTGCCAGCAGTGGTAAGATGGTAACCAAAAACATTCAGTACTTC.

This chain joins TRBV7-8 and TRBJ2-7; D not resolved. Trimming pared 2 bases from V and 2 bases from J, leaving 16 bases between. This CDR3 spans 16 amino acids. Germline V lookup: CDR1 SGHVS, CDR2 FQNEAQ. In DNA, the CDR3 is TGTGCCAGCAGCTTACGTAGGAGCGACAACCCCTACGAGCAGTACTTC. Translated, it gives CASSLRRSDNPYEQYF.

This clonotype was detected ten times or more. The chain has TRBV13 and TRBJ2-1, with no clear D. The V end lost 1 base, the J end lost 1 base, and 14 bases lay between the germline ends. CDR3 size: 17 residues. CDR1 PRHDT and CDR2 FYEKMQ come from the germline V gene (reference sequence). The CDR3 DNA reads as TGTGCCAGCAGCTTAGTCACAATGAGCCCGTCCTACAATGAGCAGTTCTTC. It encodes CASSLVTMSPSYNEQFF. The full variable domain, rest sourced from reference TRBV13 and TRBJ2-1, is AAGVIQSPRHLIKEKRETATLKCYPIPRHDTVYWYQQGPGQDPQFLISFYEKMQSDKGSIPDRFSAQQFSDYHSELNMSSLELGDSALYFCASSLVTMSPSYNEQFFGPGTRLTVL.

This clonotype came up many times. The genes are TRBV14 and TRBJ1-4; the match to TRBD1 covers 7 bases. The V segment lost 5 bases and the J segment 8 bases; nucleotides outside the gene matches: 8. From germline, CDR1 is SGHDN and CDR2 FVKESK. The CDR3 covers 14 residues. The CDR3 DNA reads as TGTGCCAGCAGCGTGACAGGGAAGGGAGAAAAACTGTTTTTT. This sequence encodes CASSVTGKGEKLFF. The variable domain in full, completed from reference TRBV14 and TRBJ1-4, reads EAGVTQFPSHSVIEKGQTVTLRCDPISGHDNLYWYRRVMGKEIKFLLHFVKESKQDESGMPNNRFLAERTGGTYSTLKVQPAELEDSGVYFCASSVTGKGEKLFFGSGTQLSVL.

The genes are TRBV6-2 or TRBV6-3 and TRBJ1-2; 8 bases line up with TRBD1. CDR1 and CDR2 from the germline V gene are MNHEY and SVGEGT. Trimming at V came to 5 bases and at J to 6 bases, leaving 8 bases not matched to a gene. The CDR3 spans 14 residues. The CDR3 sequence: CASSNTGGVNGYTF. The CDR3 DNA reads TGTGCCAGCAGTAACACAGGGGGAGTAAATGGCTACACCTTC.

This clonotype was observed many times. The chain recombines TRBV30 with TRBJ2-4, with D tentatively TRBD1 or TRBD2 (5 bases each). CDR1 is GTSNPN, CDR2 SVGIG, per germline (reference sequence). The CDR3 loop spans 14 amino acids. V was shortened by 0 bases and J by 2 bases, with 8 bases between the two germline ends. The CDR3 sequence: CAWSVGGTKNIQYF. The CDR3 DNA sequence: TGTGCCTGGAGTGTTGGGGGAACCAAAAACATTCAGTACTTC.

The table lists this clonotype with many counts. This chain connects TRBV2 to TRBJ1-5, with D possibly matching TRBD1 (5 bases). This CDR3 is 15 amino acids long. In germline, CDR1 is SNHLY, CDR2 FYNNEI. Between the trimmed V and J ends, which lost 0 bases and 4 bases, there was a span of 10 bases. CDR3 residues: CASSEAPGGNQPQHF. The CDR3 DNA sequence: TGTGCCAGCAGTGAAGCGCCGGGGGGAAATCAGCCCCAGCATTTT.

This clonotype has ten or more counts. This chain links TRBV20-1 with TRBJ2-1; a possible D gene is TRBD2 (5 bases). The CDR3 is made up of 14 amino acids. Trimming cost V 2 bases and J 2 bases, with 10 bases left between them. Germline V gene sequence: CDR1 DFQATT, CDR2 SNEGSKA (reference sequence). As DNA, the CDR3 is TGCAGTGCTAGACGCGGGCCAACCTACAATGAGCAGTTCTTC. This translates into CSARRGPTYNEQFF.

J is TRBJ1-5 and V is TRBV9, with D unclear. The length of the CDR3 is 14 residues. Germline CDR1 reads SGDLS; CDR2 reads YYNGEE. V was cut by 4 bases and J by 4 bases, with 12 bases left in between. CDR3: CASSPQADNQPQHF. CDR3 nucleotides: TGTGCCAGCAGCCCGCAGGCGGATAATCAGCCCCAGCATTTT.

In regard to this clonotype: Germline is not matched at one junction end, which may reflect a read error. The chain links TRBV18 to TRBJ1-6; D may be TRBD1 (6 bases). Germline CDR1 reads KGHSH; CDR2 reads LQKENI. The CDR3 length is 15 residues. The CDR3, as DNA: TGTGCCAGCTCACCATCCGGGGGCTATAAGTCACCCCTCCACTTT. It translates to CASSPSGGYKSPLHF.

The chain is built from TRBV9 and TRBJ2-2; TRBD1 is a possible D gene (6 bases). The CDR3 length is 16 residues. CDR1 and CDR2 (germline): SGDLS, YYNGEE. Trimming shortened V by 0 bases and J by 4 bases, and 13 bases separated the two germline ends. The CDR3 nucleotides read TGTGCCAGCAGCGTAGAAGCCAGGGGAATCACCGGGGAGCTGTTTTTT. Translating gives CASSVEARGITGELFF. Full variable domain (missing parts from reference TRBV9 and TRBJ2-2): DSGVTQTPKHLITATGQRVTLRCSPRSGDLSVYWYQQSLDQGLQFLIQYYNGEERAKGNILERFSAQQFPDLHSELNLSSLELGDSALYFCASSVEARGITGELFFGEGSRLTVL.

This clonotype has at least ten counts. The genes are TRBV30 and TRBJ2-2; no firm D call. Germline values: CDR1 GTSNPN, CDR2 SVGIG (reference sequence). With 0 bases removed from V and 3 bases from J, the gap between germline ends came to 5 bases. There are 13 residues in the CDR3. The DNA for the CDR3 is TGTGCCTGGAGTGTAACATACACCGGGGAGCTGTTTTTT. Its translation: CAWSVTYTGELFF.

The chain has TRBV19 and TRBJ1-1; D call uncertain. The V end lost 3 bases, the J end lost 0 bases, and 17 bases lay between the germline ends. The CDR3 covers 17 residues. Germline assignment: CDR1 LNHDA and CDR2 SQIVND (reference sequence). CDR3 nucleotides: TGTGCCAGTAGTATCCGGAGTCCGGCGGGGATGAACACTGAAGCTTTCTTT. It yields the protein CASSIRSPAGMNTEAFF.

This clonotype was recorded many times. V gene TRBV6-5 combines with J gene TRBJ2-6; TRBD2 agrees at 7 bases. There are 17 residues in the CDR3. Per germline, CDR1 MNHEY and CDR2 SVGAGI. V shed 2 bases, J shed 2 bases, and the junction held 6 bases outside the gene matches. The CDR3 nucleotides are TGTGCCAGCAGTTACGGTCCGGGGAGGGCTGGGGCCAACGTCCTGACTTTC. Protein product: CASSYGPGRAGANVLTF.

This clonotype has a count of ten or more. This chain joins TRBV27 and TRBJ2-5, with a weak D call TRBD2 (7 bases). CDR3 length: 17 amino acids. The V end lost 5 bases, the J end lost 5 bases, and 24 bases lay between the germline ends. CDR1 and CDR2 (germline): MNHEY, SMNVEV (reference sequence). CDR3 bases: TGTGCCAGCAGTAGTCTTCGCGGGGGCAACCGGGGGGAGACCCAGTACTTC. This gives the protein CASSSLRGGNRGETQYF.